This TCR beta chain was sequenced during a study of OX40 agonist ivuxolimab in advanced cancers. Background on the study: Hepatocellular carcinoma, melanoma, renal cell or head and neck cancer affected the dose-escalation patients.

The assay was immunoSEQ multiplex PCR, and TCRdb's table has in-frame clones only and misses some. The sample lists about 64,000 clones, 85% to 90% occurring once. As regards this clone: Its antigen is still unknown.

The J segment lost 6 bases and the V segment lost 6 bases, leaving 5 bases of the junction unmatched. Germline CDR1 MNHNS, CDR2 SASEGT. There are 14 residues in the CDR3. Study outcomes and limitations: The study found that CD8+ T cells averaged more expanded clones than CD4+. At 0.1 to 3.0 mg/kg and by week 6, clonal expansion occurred in CD4+ and CD8+ blood T cells.

The material was CD4+ or CD8+ T cells sorted from blood, obtained in a trial of the OX40 agonist ivuxolimab. This TCR was recovered from an adult with an advanced solid tumor such as melanoma, head and neck, liver or kidney cancer. This chain uses TRBV6-1 with TRBJ2-1; 10 nucleotides match TRBD2. In DNA, the CDR3 is TGTGCCAGCAGGAAGCGGGAGGGTAGCAATGAGCAGTTCTTC. Encoded protein: CASRKREGSNEQFF.